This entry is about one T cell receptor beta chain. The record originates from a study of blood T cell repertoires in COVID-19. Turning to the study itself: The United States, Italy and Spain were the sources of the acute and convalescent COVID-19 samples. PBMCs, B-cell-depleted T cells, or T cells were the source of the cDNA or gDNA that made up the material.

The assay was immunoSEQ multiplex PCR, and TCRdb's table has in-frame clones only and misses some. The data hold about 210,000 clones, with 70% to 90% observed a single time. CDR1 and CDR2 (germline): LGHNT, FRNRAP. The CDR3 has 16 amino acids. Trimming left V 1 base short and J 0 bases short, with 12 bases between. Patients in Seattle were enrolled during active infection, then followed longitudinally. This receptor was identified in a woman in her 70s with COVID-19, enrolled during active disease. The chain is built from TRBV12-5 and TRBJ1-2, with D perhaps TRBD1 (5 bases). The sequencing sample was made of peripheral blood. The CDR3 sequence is CASGLARQTSNYGYTF. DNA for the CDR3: TGTGCTAGTGGTTTGGCCCGACAGACGTCTAACTATGGCTACACCTTC.